This T cell receptor beta chain was recovered during a study of T cells in Graves' hyperthyroidism and ophthalmopathy. TCR beta CDR3 sequences were amplified from RNA transcripts. Researchers ran a first-round RT-PCR on the TCR CDR3 using the HTBI primer set. A single record per CDR3 protein comes from TCRdb applying MiXCR to the multiplex PCR reads. The sample records some 350,000 distinct CDR3 sequences, less than 20% being singletons. V shed 6 bases and J shed 0 bases, with 9 bases lying between them. CDR1 is SNHLY and CDR2 is FYNNEI in the germline V gene. This CDR3 region has 14 residues. This clonotype was seen many times.

The receptor's source is a woman aged 18-29 years with Graves' hyperthyroidism that later progressed to Graves' ophthalmopathy. The specimen was blood. V is TRBV2 and J is TRBJ1-3; tentatively, D is TRBD1 (5 bases). CDR3: CASSQGVSGNTIYF. The CDR3 bases are TGTGCCAGCAGCCAGGGCGTCTCTGGAAACACCATATATTTT. The full variable domain, completed using reference TRBV2 and TRBJ1-3, is EPEVTQTPSHQVTQMGQEVILRCVPISNHLYFYWYRQILGQKVEFLVSFYNNEISEKSEIFDDQFSVERPDGSNFTLKIRSTKLEDSAMYFCASSQGVSGNTIYFGEGSWLTVV.